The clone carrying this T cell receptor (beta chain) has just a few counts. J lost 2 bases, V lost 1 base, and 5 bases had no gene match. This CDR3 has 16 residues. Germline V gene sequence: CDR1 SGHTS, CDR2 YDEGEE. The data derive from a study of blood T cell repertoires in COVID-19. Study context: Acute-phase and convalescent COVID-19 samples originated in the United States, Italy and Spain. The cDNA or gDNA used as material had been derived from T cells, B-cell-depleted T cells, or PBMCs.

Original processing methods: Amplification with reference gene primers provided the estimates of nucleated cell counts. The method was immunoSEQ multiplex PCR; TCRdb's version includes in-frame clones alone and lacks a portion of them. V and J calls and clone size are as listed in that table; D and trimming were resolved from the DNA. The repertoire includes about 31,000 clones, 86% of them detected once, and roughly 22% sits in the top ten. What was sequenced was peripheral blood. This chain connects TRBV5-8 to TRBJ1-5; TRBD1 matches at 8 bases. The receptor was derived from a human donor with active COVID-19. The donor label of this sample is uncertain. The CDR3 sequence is CASSLYRGSGNQPQHF. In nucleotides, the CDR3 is TGTGCCAGCAGCTTGTACAGGGGGTCTGGCAATCAGCCCCAGCATTTT.